This T cell receptor (beta chain) was observed in a study of T cells in localized non-small cell lung cancer. Regarding the study as a whole: Appearing in adjacent lung were a median roughly 60 of the top 100 tumor clones. The study sequenced only one region of the tumor. As a result, intratumor heterogeneity could not be excluded and remains possible. Higher blood T cell density went with longer overall survival.

On this clone itself: The antigen is undetermined.

Data came from immunoSEQ multiplex PCR; TCRdb stores just in-frame clones and leaves some out. The sample records 20,000 to 25,000 clones, roughly nine tenths being singletons. Source: peripheral blood, taken before any cancer treatment. The sequence was obtained from a male donor aged 60 or over with stage I lung adenocarcinoma.

In DNA form, the CDR3 reads TGTGCCAGCAGTGGGGATCTATTCTACAATGAGCAGTTCTTC. This sequence encodes CASSGDLFYNEQFF. This chain uses TRBV2 with TRBJ2-1; no clear D gene. Trimming took 4 bases from V and 3 from J, leaving 10 bases between them. This CDR3 is 14 amino acids long. Germline loops: CDR1 SNHLY, CDR2 FYNNEI.